The T cell receptor beta chain under discussion was sequenced for a study of T cells after yellow fever vaccination. Study as a whole: Preparation of fractions with low cell numbers was performed using SMART-Seq v4 Ultra Low Input.

Study outcomes and limitations: Though weaker, the secondary response peaked faster, on day 5 versus 15. Just a small share of clonotypes turned up in the CD4 compartment as well as the CD8 compartment.

CDR3 size: 13 residues. The germline gives CDR1 SGHRS, CDR2 YFSETQ. V gave up 6 bases and J gave up 10 bases; unmatched junction bases: 3. Template switching with 5'RACE generated the TCR cDNA and added a universal primer site and UMIs. Using its own MiXCR run on the 5' RACE reads, TCRdb lists one record per CDR3 protein. Here the sample spans 200,000 to 300,000 distinct CDR3 sequences, roughly 3.5% being singletons. This clonotype has at least ten counts. What it binds is not known. The chain links TRBV5-1 to TRBJ1-6; 11 positions match TRBD1. The specimen comprised PBMCs, sampled 15 days after the yellow fever booster vaccination. This TCR was sampled from a man between 18 and 29 years old who received the YFV17D yellow fever vaccine. The CDR3 protein is CASMGQGGSPLHF. CDR3 nucleotides: TGCGCCAGCATGGGACAGGGGGGCTCACCCCTCCACTTT. Variable domain in full (rest from reference TRBV5-1 and TRBJ1-6): KAGVTQTPRYLIKTRGQQVTLSCSPISGHRSVSWYQQTPGQGLQFLFEYFSETQRNKGNFPGRFSGRQFSNSRSEMNVSTLELGDSALYLCASMGQGGSPLHFGNGTRLTVT.